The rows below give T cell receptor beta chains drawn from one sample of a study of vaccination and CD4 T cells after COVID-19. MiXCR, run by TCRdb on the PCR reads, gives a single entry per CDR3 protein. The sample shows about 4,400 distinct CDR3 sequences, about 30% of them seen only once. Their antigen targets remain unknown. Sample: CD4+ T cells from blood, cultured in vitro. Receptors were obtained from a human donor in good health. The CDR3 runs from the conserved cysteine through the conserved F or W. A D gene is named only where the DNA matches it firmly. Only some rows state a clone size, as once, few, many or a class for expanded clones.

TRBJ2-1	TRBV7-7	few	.	CASSLGAGSYNEQFF	TGTGCTAGCAGCTTAGGTGCAGGCTCCTACAATGAGCAGTTCTTC
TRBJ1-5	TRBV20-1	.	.	CSARGVTASQPQHF	TGCAGTGCTAGGGGGGTGACTGCGAGCCAGCCCCAGCATTTT
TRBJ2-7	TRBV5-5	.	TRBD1	CASSLGDRWYEQYF	TGTGCCAGCAGCTTGGGGGACAGGTGGTACGAGCAGTACTTC
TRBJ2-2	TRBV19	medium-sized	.	CASSSGDANTGELFF	TGTGCCAGTAGCTCTGGGGACGCGAACACCGGGGAGCTGTTTTTT
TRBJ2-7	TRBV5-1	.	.	CASSPPGLSSSYEQYF	TGCGCCAGCAGCCCCCCAGGACTATCATCCTCCTACGAGCAGTACTTC
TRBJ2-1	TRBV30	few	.	CAWSVRHEQFF	TGTGCCTGGAGTGTGCGGCATGAGCAGTTCTTC
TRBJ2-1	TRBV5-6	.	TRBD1	CASSNGQGLYNEQFF	TGTGCCAGCAGCAACGGACAGGGCCTATACAATGAGCAGTTCTTC
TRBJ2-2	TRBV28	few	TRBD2	CASSRRGTGELFF	TGTGCCAGCAGCAGGCGGGGGACCGGGGAGCTGTTTTTT
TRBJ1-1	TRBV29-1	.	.	CSVAVLNTEAFF	TGCAGCGTTGCAGTTTTGAACACTGAAGCTTTCTTT
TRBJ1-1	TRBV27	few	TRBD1	CASSRDRGKNTEAFF	TGTGCCAGCAGCCGGGACAGGGGGAAGAACACTGAAGCTTTCTTT
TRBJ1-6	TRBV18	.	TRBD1	CASSREGQVYNSPLHF	TGTGCCAGCTCACGAGAGGGACAGGTCTATAATTCACCCCTCCACTTT
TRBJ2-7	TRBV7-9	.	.	CASSWGGRDEQYF	TGTGCCAGCAGCTGGGGTGGCCGGGACGAGCAGTACTTC
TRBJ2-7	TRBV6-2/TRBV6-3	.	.	CASSSTSYEQYF	TGTGCCAGCAGTTCCACCTCCTACGAGCAGTACTTC
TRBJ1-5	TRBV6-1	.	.	CASSPLQVQGNQPQHF	TGTGCCAGCAGCCCACTTCAGGTTCAAGGCAATCAGCCCCAGCATTTT
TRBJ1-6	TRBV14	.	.	CASSQGGFDNSPLHF	TGTGCCAGCAGCCAAGGGGGTTTCGATAATTCACCCCTCCACTTT
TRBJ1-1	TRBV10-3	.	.	CAISRRVVDTEAFF	TGTGCCATCAGTCGGCGGGTTGTAGACACTGAAGCTTTCTTT
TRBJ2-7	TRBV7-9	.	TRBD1	CASSSFRGFGEQYF	TGTGCCAGCAGCTCATTCAGGGGGTTCGGCGAGCAGTACTTC
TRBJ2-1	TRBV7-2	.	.	CASSLVGERNEQFF	TGTGCCAGCAGCTTAGTTGGGGAAAGGAATGAGCAGTTCTTC
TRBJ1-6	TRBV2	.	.	CASGERESSYNSPLHF	TGTGCCAGCGGGGAGAGGGAGAGCTCCTATAATTCACCCCTCCACTTT
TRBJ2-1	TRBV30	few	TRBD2	CAWTLADGSYNEQFF	TGTGCCTGGACCCTAGCGGATGGGTCCTACAATGAGCAGTTCTTC
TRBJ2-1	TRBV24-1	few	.	CATSDPRVGVSSYNEQFF	TGTGCCACCAGTGATCCGCGGGTCGGGGTAAGCTCCTACAATGAGCAGTTCTTC
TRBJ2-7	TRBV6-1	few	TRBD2	CASSVPTSGSYEQYF	TGTGCCAGCAGCGTTCCGACTAGCGGCTCCTACGAGCAGTACTTC
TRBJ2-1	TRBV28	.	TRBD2	CASSLWRRGRGYEQFF	TGTGCCAGCAGTTTATGGAGGCGCGGGAGGGGCTATGAGCAGTTCTTC
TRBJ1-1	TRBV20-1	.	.	CSARSGQGHYTEAFF	TGCAGTGCTAGGTCCGGGCAGGGTCATTACACTGAAGCTTTCTTT
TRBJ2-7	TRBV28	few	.	CASRTAGLEQYF	TGTGCCAGCAGGACCGCGGGGCTCGAGCAGTACTTC
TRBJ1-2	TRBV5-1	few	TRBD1	CASSLGQGLGGYTF	TGCGCCAGCAGCTTGGGACAGGGATTAGGTGGCTACACCTTC
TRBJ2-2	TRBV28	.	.	CASSGRELFF	TGTGCCAGCAGTGGCCGGGAGCTGTTTTTT
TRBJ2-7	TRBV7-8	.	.	CASSLAQAGTRGEQYF	TGTGCCAGCAGCTTAGCGCAAGCAGGAACACGGGGGGAGCAGTACTTC
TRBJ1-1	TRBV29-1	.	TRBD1	CSVLIGGTGGTEAFF	TGCAGCGTTCTTATCGGAGGGACAGGGGGGACTGAAGCTTTCTTT
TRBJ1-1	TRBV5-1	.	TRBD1	CASSPGTGGDTEAFF	TGCGCCAGCAGCCCAGGGACAGGGGGGGACACTGAAGCTTTCTTT
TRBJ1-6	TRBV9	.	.	CASSAKDVVSPLHF	TGTGCCAGCAGCGCAAAGGACGTTGTTTCACCCCTCCACTTT
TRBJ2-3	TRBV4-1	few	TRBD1	CASSQGQADTQYF	TGCGCCAGCAGCCAGGGACAGGCAGATACGCAGTATTTT
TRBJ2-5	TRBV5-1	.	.	CASSLAGVRETQYF	TGCGCCAGCAGCTTGGCGGGAGTAAGAGAGACCCAGTACTTC
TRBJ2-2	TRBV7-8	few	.	CASTPRRGSNTGELFF	TGTGCCAGCACCCCCCGGAGGGGATCGAACACCGGGGAGCTGTTTTTT
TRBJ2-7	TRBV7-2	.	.	CASSLRSEKSYEQYF	TGTGCCAGCAGCTTAAGGAGCGAAAAGAGCTACGAGCAGTACTTC
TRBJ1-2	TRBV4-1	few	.	CASSQDLLLVGGTYYGYTF	TGCGCCAGCAGCCAAGATCTCCTCCTGGTGGGGGGTACCTACTATGGCTACACCTTC
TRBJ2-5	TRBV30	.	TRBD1	CAWSRGQLQETQYF	TGTGCCTGGAGTAGGGGACAGCTACAAGAGACCCAGTACTTC
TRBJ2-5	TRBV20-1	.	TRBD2	CSAWTSGQQETQYF	TGCAGTGCTTGGACTAGCGGTCAACAAGAGACCCAGTACTTC
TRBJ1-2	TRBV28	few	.	CASSSYDGYTF	TGTGCCAGCAGTTCCTATGATGGCTACACCTTC
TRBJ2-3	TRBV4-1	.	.	CASTTVGTDTQYF	TGCGCCAGCACCACCGTAGGAACAGATACGCAGTATTTT
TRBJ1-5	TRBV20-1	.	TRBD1	CSASPTGGRSTGQPQHF	TGCAGTGCTAGTCCGACAGGGGGTAGGAGTACGGGACAGCCCCAGCATTTT
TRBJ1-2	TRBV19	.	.	CASSIRGINYGYTF	TGTGCCAGTAGTATTAGGGGTATTAACTATGGCTACACCTTC
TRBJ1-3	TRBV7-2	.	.	CASSLGLEGISGNTIYF	TGTGCCAGCAGCTTAGGCCTAGAGGGGATCTCTGGAAACACCATATATTTT
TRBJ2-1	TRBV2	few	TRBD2	CASRSTSGDNEQFF	TGTGCCAGCAGGAGTACTAGCGGTGACAATGAGCAGTTCTTC
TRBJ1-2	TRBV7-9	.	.	CTSREGFYGYTF	TGTACCAGCAGAGAGGGGTTCTATGGCTACACCTTC
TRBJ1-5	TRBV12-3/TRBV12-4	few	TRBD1	CASSLVVIQGALKQPQHF	TGTGCCAGCAGTTTAGTGGTCATACAGGGGGCATTGAAGCAGCCCCAGCATTTT
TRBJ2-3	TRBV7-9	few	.	CASRLPVADTQYF	TGTGCCAGCAGACTTCCGGTAGCGGATACGCAGTATTTT